This TCR beta chain originates from a study of T cell changes during pregnancy in multiple sclerosis. The table came from immunoSEQ multiplex PCR; TCRdb's copy has only in-frame clones and leaves some out. The sample holds about 74,000 clones; roughly 89% are singletons and the top ten take around 3.5%. This receptor was identified in a female donor in good health, enrolled as a control in a pregnancy study. The sequencing used peripheral blood, collected after pregnancy.

The CDR3, as DNA: TGTGCCAGCAGTTTTGGGCAGGCTAATGAAAAACTGTTTTTT. Protein sequence: CASSFGQANEKLFF. This chain connects TRBV27 to TRBJ1-4; no firm D call. With 3 bases removed from V and 3 bases from J, the gap between germline ends came to 8 bases. This CDR3 region has 14 residues. Germline V lookup: CDR1 MNHEY, CDR2 SMNVEV (reference sequence).